The present entry profiles one T cell receptor beta chain with its context. Antigen specificity is unknown. Investigators spread the genomic DNA of each subset evenly over several immunoSEQ plates. Data came from immunoSEQ multiplex PCR; TCRdb stores just in-frame clones and leaves some out. Among fewer than 1 million clones listed, 95% to 97% were seen once. The data stem from a study of shared clonotypes between healthy human individuals. For the study at large: Each donor had three CD4 naive, three CD4 memory, two CD8 naive and one CD8 memory plate.

Germline V lookup: CDR1 LNHNV, CDR2 YYDKDF (reference sequence). This CDR3 has 15 residues. Trimming cost V 5 bases and J 1 base; bases outside gene matches: 7. Selected positively for CCR7 and CD45RO-negative, naive CD8 cells excluded terminally differentiated effector memory CD45RA+ cells. Points from the study as a whole: A reduction in generation probabilities was seen for non-shared clonotypes relative to those shared by all four donors.

The receptor comes from a man aged 25-45 years in good health. This chain connects TRBV15 to TRBJ1-1, with 7 bases fitting TRBD1. Sequencing was carried out using naive CD8+ T cells sorted from blood. CDR3 protein: CATSARDRTNTEAFF. CDR3 coding DNA: TGTGCCACCAGCGCCCGGGACAGAACGAACACTGAAGCTTTCTTT.